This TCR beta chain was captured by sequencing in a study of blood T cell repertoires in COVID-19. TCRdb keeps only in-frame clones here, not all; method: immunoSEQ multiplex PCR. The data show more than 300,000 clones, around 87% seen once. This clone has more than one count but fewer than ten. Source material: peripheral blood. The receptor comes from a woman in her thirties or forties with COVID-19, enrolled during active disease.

The CDR3 loop is CASSLQMNSPLHF. DNA for the CDR3: TGCGCCAGCAGCTTGCAAATGAATTCACCCCTCCACTTT. The V gene is TRBV5-1, the J gene TRBJ1-6; D is undetermined. Germline CDR1 and CDR2: SGHRS and YFSETQ. CDR3 size: 13 residues. Trimming left V 1 base short and J 7 bases short, with 6 bases between. Full variable domain (outside the CDR3, taken from reference TRBV5-1 and TRBJ1-6): KAGVTQTPRYLIKTRGQQVTLSCSPISGHRSVSWYQQTPGQGLQFLFEYFSETQRNKGNFPGRFSGRQFSNSRSEMNVSTLELGDSALYLCASSLQMNSPLHFGNGTRLTVT.